The 28 T cell receptor beta chains in this list originate from one sample, sequenced in a study of T cells in Graves' hyperthyroidism and ophthalmopathy. Amplification of TCR beta CDR3 regions was performed using RNA transcripts as template. Carried out on the TCR CDR3, a first-round RT-PCR used the HTBI primer set. TCRdb itself ran the multiplex PCR reads through MiXCR, one entry per CDR3 protein. The table lists 500,000 or so distinct CDR3 sequences, roughly 15% of them singletons. The sequencing sample was made of blood. The receptors come from a woman aged 18-29 years with Graves' ophthalmopathy.

In its sample, this clonotype was seen many times. The rearrangement uses TRBV6-5 and TRBJ1-2; 7 nucleotides agree with TRBD1. The CDR3 contains 14 residues. The ends lost 2 bases at V and 4 bases at J; junction bases unmatched: 4. The germline V gene encodes CDR1 MNHEY and CDR2 SVGAGI. The CDR3 reads CASSYEGAGYGYTF. As DNA, the CDR3 is TGTGCCAGCAGTTACGAGGGGGCCGGCTATGGCTACACCTTC.

This clonotype was seen a few times. The chain is built from TRBV29-1 and TRBJ1-2; 8 bases match TRBD1. J gave up 7 bases and V 5 bases, and 6 bases lay outside the gene matches. CDR3 length equals 12 residues. CDR1 SQVTM and CDR2 ANQGSEA come from the germline V gene. CDR3: CSVSDRARGYTF. The CDR3 DNA sequence: TGCAGCGTTTCGGACAGGGCGCGTGGCTACACCTTC.

This clonotype was seen repeatedly, ten times or more. V usage is TRBV11-2 and J usage is TRBJ1-5, with D unclear. This CDR3 is built from 13 residues. Trimming took 2 bases from V and 4 from J, leaving 6 bases between them. Germline-derived CDR1 and CDR2 are SGHAT and FQNNGV. This CDR3 is CASSLRTNQPQHF. The CDR3 DNA follows: TGTGCCAGCAGCTTAAGAACGAATCAGCCCCAGCATTTT.

This chain joins TRBV27 and TRBJ2-7, with 9 bases aligning to TRBD1. Trimming took 3 bases from V and 0 from J; bases not matched to a gene: 12. The CDR3 spans 18 residues. Germline CDR1 and CDR2: MNHEY and SMNVEV (reference sequence). CDR3: CASSFRADGTGNSYEQYF. CDR3 sequence (DNA): TGTGCCAGCAGTTTTCGCGCAGATGGGACAGGGAACTCCTACGAGCAGTACTTC.

This clonotype was detected ten times or more. The chain recombines TRBV6-2 or TRBV6-3 with TRBJ1-1, with D possibly TRBD1 on 6 matching bases. The CDR3 has 15 amino acids. V was shortened by 0 bases and J by 4 bases, with 12 bases between the two germline ends. Germline V gene sequence: CDR1 MNHEY, CDR2 SVGEGT. Here the CDR3 reads CASSYSLGAPTEAFF. The CDR3 DNA reads as TGTGCCAGCAGTTACTCCCTGGGGGCGCCCACTGAAGCTTTCTTT.

In its sample, this clonotype was seen a few times. The rearrangement joins TRBV27 to TRBJ1-2; D gene ambiguous. The CDR3 loop spans 15 amino acids. Germline CDR1 MNHEY, CDR2 SMNVEV (reference sequence). V lost 4 bases and J lost 0, with 12 bases in between. For the CDR3, the DNA is TGTGCCAGCAGTTCCCACCGGGCCGCTAACTATGGCTACACCTTC. This translates into CASSSHRAANYGYTF.

In nucleotides, the CDR3 is TGCAGCGTGCTCGATGCGGGGAACACTGAAGCTTTCTTT. Protein sequence: CSVLDAGNTEAFF. The chain recombines TRBV29-1 with TRBJ1-1; D not resolved. The germline V gene encodes CDR1 SQVTM and CDR2 ANQGSEA. The ends were cut back, 6 bases at V and 1 base at J, with 12 bases in the middle. The CDR3 has 13 amino acids.

This chain connects TRBV6-2 or TRBV6-3 to TRBJ2-2; the D gene could be TRBD1 or TRBD2 (5 bases each). V lost 4 bases to trimming and J lost 5 bases, with 17 bases between them. From germline, CDR1 is MNHEY and CDR2 SVGEGT. The CDR3 length is 16 residues. The CDR3 nucleotides read TGTGCCAGCAGTTCCCTCAAGGGGACGGGGACCGGGGAGCTGTTTTTT. The encoded protein is CASSSLKGTGTGELFF.

This rearrangement joins TRBV30 to TRBJ1-6; 8 nucleotides agree with TRBD1. This CDR3 has 14 residues. The germline gives CDR1 GTSNPN, CDR2 SVGIG (reference sequence). J gave up 9 bases and V 2 bases, and 6 bases lay outside the gene matches. CDR3: CAWSPPGGPSPLHF. The CDR3 DNA follows: TGTGCCTGGAGTCCACCAGGGGGCCCTTCACCCCTCCACTTT. The full variable domain, completed using reference TRBV30 and TRBJ1-6, is SQTIHQWPATLVQPVGSPLSLECTVEGTSNPNLYWYRQAAGRGLQLLFYSVGIGQISSEVPQNLSASRPQDRQFILSSKKLLLSDSGFYLCAWSPPGGPSPLHFGNGTRLTVT.

This clonotype was seen ten or more times. J is TRBJ1-5 and V is TRBV28, with TRBD1 matching 8 bases. The trim removed 4 bases at V and 6 bases at J, leaving 8 bases unmatched. The CDR3 totals 15 residues. The germline gives CDR1 MDHEN, CDR2 SYDVKM. As DNA, the CDR3 is TGTGCCAGCAGTTCCGGCGGACAGGGAGCTCAGCCCCAGCATTTT. The encoded protein is CASSSGGQGAQPQHF.

V and J are TRBV29-1 and TRBJ2-1; D perhaps matches TRBD2 (6 bases). This CDR3 is 14 amino acids long. V was cut by 3 bases and J by 3 bases, with 12 bases left in between. CDR1 SQVTM and CDR2 ANQGSEA come from the germline V gene. The CDR3 loop is CSVDQTSNYNEQFF. CDR3 sequence (DNA): TGCAGCGTTGATCAGACTAGTAACTACAATGAGCAGTTCTTC.

This rearrangement joins TRBV28 to TRBJ1-1; the D is unclear. CDR1 and CDR2 from the germline V gene are MDHEN and SYDVKM. The CDR3 extends over 12 amino acids. V lost 1 base, J lost 13 bases, and 13 bases lay in between. The CDR3 sequence is CASSLSGRYVFF. The CDR3 nucleotides are TGTGCCAGCAGTTTATCCGGGAGGTACGTTTTCTTT.

The rearrangement uses TRBV19 and TRBJ2-3; the match to TRBD2 covers 7 bases. The CDR3 consists of 15 residues. Germline values: CDR1 LNHDA, CDR2 SQIVND (reference sequence). V gave up 2 bases and J gave up 2 bases; unmatched junction bases: 4. CDR3 amino acids: CASSIRDYFTDTQYF. In nucleotides, the CDR3 is TGTGCCAGTAGTATAAGGGACTACTTCACAGATACGCAGTATTTT. Full variable domain (missing parts from reference TRBV19 and TRBJ2-3): DGGITQSPKYLFRKEGQNVTLSCEQNLNHDAMYWYRQDPGQGLRLIYYSQIVNDFQKGDIAEGYSVSREKKESFPLTVTSAQKNPTAFYLCASSIRDYFTDTQYFGPGTRLTVL.

CDR3 coding DNA: TGCGCCAGCAGCCATTTAGGGGGTTCTAACTATGGCTACACCTTC. It is translated as CASSHLGGSNYGYTF. This chain joins TRBV4-1 and TRBJ1-2; a possible D gene is TRBD1 (6 bases). V lost 3 bases and J lost 0, with 11 bases in between. CDR3 length: 15 residues. Per germline, CDR1 MGHRA and CDR2 YSYEKL.

This chain links TRBV20-1 with TRBJ1-5, with D tentatively TRBD1 (5 bases). Germline CDR1 reads DFQATT; CDR2 reads SNEGSKA (reference sequence). The CDR3 loop spans 15 amino acids. V lost 1 base to trimming and J lost 3 bases, with 13 bases between them. The CDR3 DNA reads as TGCAGTGCTAGAGTCCCAGGGAGTGACAATCAGCCCCAGCATTTT. It encodes CSARVPGSDNQPQHF.

This clonotype was counted many times. The chain has TRBV13 and TRBJ2-7, with a possible D match to TRBD1 (5 bases). Germline-derived CDR1 and CDR2 are PRHDT and FYEKMQ (reference sequence). The CDR3 runs to 13 residues. V lost 5 bases, J lost 3 bases, and 11 bases lay in between. The CDR3 here is CASSPRQNYEQYF. CDR3 bases: TGTGCCAGCAGCCCCCGACAGAACTACGAGCAGTACTTC.

The genes are TRBV3-1 and TRBJ2-1; D gene unclear. Germline CDR1 and CDR2: LGHDT and YNNKEL (reference sequence). V lost 1 base and J 7 bases, leaving 11 bases between the germline ends. CDR3 length: 14 residues. CDR3 nucleotide sequence: TGTGCCAGCAGCCAAGTGCCAGGTATGAATGAGCAGTTCTTC. This codes for CASSQVPGMNEQFF.

This clonotype was seen many times. The V call is TRBV29-1, the J call TRBJ2-5; 10 bases agree with TRBD1. Per the germline V gene, CDR1 is SQVTM and CDR2 is ANQGSEA. V shed 1 base and J 5 bases; nucleotides not matched to a gene: 13. This CDR3 has 17 amino acids. The CDR3 sequence: CSVEVLLGTGDRETQYF. The CDR3 nucleotides are TGCAGCGTTGAAGTGCTTTTGGGGACAGGGGATCGGGAGACCCAGTACTTC.

CDR3 sequence: CASSIGVLNTEAFF. The CDR3 nucleotides are TGTGCCAGTAGTATAGGAGTCTTGAACACTGAAGCTTTCTTT. The chain carries TRBV19 and TRBJ1-1, with no clear D. V was clipped by 1 base and J by 0 bases, with 6 bases between them. In germline, CDR1 is LNHDA, CDR2 SQIVND (reference sequence). The CDR3 runs to 14 residues. Full variable domain (rest looked up from reference TRBV19 and TRBJ1-1): DGGITQSPKYLFRKEGQNVTLSCEQNLNHDAMYWYRQDPGQGLRLIYYSQIVNDFQKGDIAEGYSVSREKKESFPLTVTSAQKNPTAFYLCASSIGVLNTEAFFGQGTRLTVV.

The chain is built from TRBV6-1 and TRBJ2-5; D tentatively fits TRBD1 or TRBD2 (5 bases each). CDR1 is MNHNS and CDR2 is SASEGT in the germline V gene. The germline V and J ends were trimmed by 5 bases and 2 bases, with 12 bases remaining between them. The CDR3 runs 14 residues. The CDR3 DNA reads as TGTGCCAGCAGTTACGGGGCGGATCAAGAGACCCAGTACTTC. Translating it yields CASSYGADQETQYF.

Many counts were recorded for this clonotype. The chain is built from TRBV20-1 and TRBJ1-1; TRBD1 might be the D (5 bases). CDR1 is DFQATT and CDR2 is SNEGSKA in the germline V gene (reference sequence). This CDR3 contains 15 residues. The V and J ends lost 3 bases and 3 bases respectively, with 17 bases between them. DNA of the CDR3: TGCAGTGCTAGCGACACGTCAAGGGGAGACACTGAAGCTTTCTTT. This sequence encodes CSASDTSRGDTEAFF.

This chain connects TRBV7-8 to TRBJ1-1; D gene unclear. Trimming shortened V by 1 base and J by 5 bases, and 8 bases separated the two germline ends. Germline-derived CDR1 and CDR2 are SGHVS and FQNEAQ. This CDR3 is 13 amino acids long. CDR3 in amino acids: CASSLGIATEAFF. DNA of the CDR3: TGTGCCAGCAGCTTAGGAATAGCAACTGAAGCTTTCTTT.

This clonotype was recorded a few times. The chain employs TRBV5-1 and TRBJ2-7; 9 nucleotides line up with TRBD1. The CDR3 contains 16 residues. Germline values: CDR1 SGHRS, CDR2 YFSETQ. The V segment lost 4 bases and the J segment 0 bases; nucleotides outside the gene matches: 8. DNA for the CDR3: TGCGCCAGCAGCCCAGAACAGGGGGCCGACTCCTACGAGCAGTACTTC. Translating gives CASSPEQGADSYEQYF.

This clonotype was observed a few times. The CDR3, as DNA: TGTGCCAGCAGCCTTGCCTGGGGGGGTGGGGCCAACGTCCTGACTTTC. This encodes CASSLAWGGGANVLTF. The chain combines TRBV7-6 with TRBJ2-6; 7 bases are a match to TRBD2. J lost 3 bases, V lost 5 bases, and 7 bases had no gene match. The CDR3 extends over 16 amino acids. Per the germline V gene, CDR1 is SGHVS and CDR2 is FNYEAQ.

This clonotype was observed at least ten times. The chain is built from TRBV10-3 and TRBJ2-7, with 8 nucleotides matching TRBD1. Germline lookup yields CDR1 ENHRY and CDR2 SYGVKD. V was clipped by 7 bases and J by 2 bases; unmatched bases: 10. The length of the CDR3 is 15 residues. The CDR3 here is CAIKSGPTGAYEQYF. In DNA, the CDR3 is TGTGCCATCAAGAGCGGTCCGACAGGGGCCTACGAGCAGTACTTC.

This clonotype occurred many times. The V gene is TRBV11-1, the J gene TRBJ2-7, with 8 bases identical to TRBD1. V shed 5 bases and J 1 base; nucleotides not matched to a gene: 7. The CDR3 is 15 residues long. Germline V CDR1 and CDR2: SGHAT, FQDESV (reference sequence). CDR3 amino acids: CASSRGTGRSYEQYF. CDR3 coding DNA: TGTGCCAGCAGCCGAGGGACAGGCAGATCCTACGAGCAGTACTTC.

V gene TRBV28 combines with J gene TRBJ1-1; D is ambiguous. The V and J ends lost 7 bases and 4 bases respectively, with 19 bases between them. The CDR3 runs 15 residues. Germline V gene data show CDR1 as MDHEN and CDR2 as SYDVKM. The DNA for the CDR3 is TGTGCCAGCACCCGGACGGGAAGATGGAGCACTGAAGCTTTCTTT. Protein: CASTRTGRWSTEAFF.

This clonotype was observed a handful of times. V usage is TRBV7-6 and J usage is TRBJ2-5, with no clear D. The CDR3 covers 14 residues. V was trimmed by 1 base and J by 4 bases, leaving 10 bases between them. Germline CDR1 and CDR2: SGHVS and FNYEAQ. The CDR3 protein is CASSLVVGLETQYF. In nucleotides, the CDR3 is TGTGCCAGCAGCTTAGTTGTCGGATTAGAGACCCAGTACTTC.